The clone carrying this TCR beta chain was detected a few times. It was with a sample-barcoded 5' primer and a J-beta primer mix that a second PCR of roughly 7 to 11 cycles was run. Samples each returned at least 3 million CDR3-containing paired-end reads. TCRdb itself ran the 5' RACE reads through MiXCR, one entry per CDR3 protein. The data hold 800,000 to 1,300,000 distinct CDR3 sequences, with less than 25% observed a single time. This sample was taken from a study of blood T cells in healthy people across ages. The study drew donors from healthy Caucasian individuals in Russia aged about 6 to 90. Donors gave 8 to 10 milliliters of peripheral blood apiece. J gave up 4 bases and V 3 bases, and 8 bases lay outside the gene matches. Germline CDR1 and CDR2: SGDLS and YYNGEE. This CDR3 has 15 amino acids. The same specimen was also included in a second study, on T cells of mothers and their children.

The rearrangement links TRBV9 to TRBJ2-7; 9 nucleotides agree with TRBD1. The sample taken for sequencing was blood. This receptor was taken from a girl aged 2 to 9 in good health. CDR3 sequence: CASSGGQGSGYEQYF. The CDR3 nucleotides read TGTGCCAGCAGCGGGGGACAGGGAAGTGGATACGAGCAGTACTTC. Looking up the rest from reference TRBV9 and TRBJ2-7 gives the full variable domain: DSGVTQTPKHLITATGQRVTLRCSPRSGDLSVYWYQQSLDQGLQFLIQYYNGEERAKGNILERFSAQQFPDLHSELNLSSLELGDSALYFCASSGGQGSGYEQYFGPGTRLTVT.